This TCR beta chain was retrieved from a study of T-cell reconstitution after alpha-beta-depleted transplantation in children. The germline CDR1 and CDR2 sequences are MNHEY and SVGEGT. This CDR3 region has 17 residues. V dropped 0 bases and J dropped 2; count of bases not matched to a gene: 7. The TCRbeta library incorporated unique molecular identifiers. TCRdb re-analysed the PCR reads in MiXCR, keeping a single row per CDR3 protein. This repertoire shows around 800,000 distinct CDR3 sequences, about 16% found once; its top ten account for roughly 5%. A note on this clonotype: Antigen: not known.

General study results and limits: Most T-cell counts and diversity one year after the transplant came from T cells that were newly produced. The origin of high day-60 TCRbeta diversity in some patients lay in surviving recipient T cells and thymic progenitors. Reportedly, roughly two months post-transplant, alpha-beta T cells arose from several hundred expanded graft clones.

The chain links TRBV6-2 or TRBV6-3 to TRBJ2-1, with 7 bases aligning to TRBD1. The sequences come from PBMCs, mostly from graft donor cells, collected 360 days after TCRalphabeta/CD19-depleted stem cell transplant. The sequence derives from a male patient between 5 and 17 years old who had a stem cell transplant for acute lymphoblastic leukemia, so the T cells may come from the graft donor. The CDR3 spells CASSYSSHRGTYNEQFF. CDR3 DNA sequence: TGTGCCAGCAGTTACTCCTCCCACAGGGGAACCTACAATGAGCAGTTCTTC.